The TCR beta chain described here comes from a study of OX40 agonist ivuxolimab in advanced cancers. Broadly, across the study: Ivuxolimab, which targeted the costimulatory receptor OX40 (CD134), was an agonistic, fully human IgG2 monoclonal antibody. Intravenous ivuxolimab was administered to patients every 2 weeks at six dose levels: 0.01, 0.1, 0.3, 1.5, 3 and 10 mg/kg. Of the roughly 51 dose-escalation patients, hepatocellular carcinoma was present in about 20, melanoma in some 15, renal cell carcinoma in 9 and head and neck cancer in 9. In the dose-escalation cohort, around four fifths of patients were male, and the mean age was approximately 64 years, with a range of about 20 to 79. Patients were allowed to have had prior anti-PD-1, anti-PD-L1 or anti-CTLA-4 therapy, and roughly 40% of the dose-escalation patients had previously received checkpoint inhibitors. Partial responses occurred in three dose-escalation patients, of whom one had hepatocellular carcinoma and two had cutaneous melanoma. The purpose of peripheral TCRbeta sequencing was to test whether ivuxolimab changed TCR sequence diversity and led to clonal T-cell expansion. The paper reports the monotherapy dose-escalation portion (N = 52 patients) of the phase I ivuxolimab trial.

Genomic DNA was extracted from sorted cells for sequencing of the TCRbeta CDR3 region. The immunoSEQ Assay was used for sequencing of TCRbeta CDR3 regions. As stored in TCRdb, this immuneACCESS dataset retains in-frame rearrangements with V and J assigned. A fraction of the clones does not appear; measured against another copy, unresolved V genes explain less than half of the discrepancy, and the remainder lacks a known reason. A total of 35,000 to 55,000 clones appear in this sample, approximately 85% of them only once. The ten largest account for more than 2% of the sample. Notes on this clone: No cognate antigen has been identified for it. No base qualities exist here, and no much larger clone lies one base off it. This same CDR3 is encoded by further DNA sequences in the sample.

General findings and caveats noted by the study authors: Which antigens the clonally expanded peripheral T cells were specific for was not determined. At doses of 0.1 to 3.0 mg/kg, clonal expansion of both CD4+ and CD8+ T cells in blood was seen between baseline and week 6. Partial responders in the 0.1-3.0 mg/kg groups had among the lowest normalized peripheral clonal expansion, especially among CD8+ T cells. After ivuxolimab, CD8+ T cells had more expanded clones than CD4+ T cells on average. Low levels of normalized T-cell clonal expansion were also shown by some nonresponding patients.

The trial excluded patients who had a history of autoimmune disease or were on systemic immunosuppression. In every dose cohort, peripheral blood was drawn for TCR sequencing at baseline, cycle 4 day 1, and cycle 7 day 1. The samples were drawn from a first-in-human, open-label, multicenter phase I dose-escalation trial of ivuxolimab. Adults with locally advanced or metastatic melanoma, renal cell, hepatocellular, or head and neck squamous cell carcinoma were enrolled in the trial. Before TCR sequencing, CD4+ and CD8+ T cells were separately sorted from peripheral blood. This material consisted of CD4+ or CD8+ T cells sorted from blood, taken in a trial of the OX40 agonist ivuxolimab. This clonotype was sampled from an adult with an advanced solid tumor such as melanoma, head and neck, liver or kidney cancer.

The nucleotides read TGTGCCAGCAGGTGGGGGGCAGGGGGTCATTCACCCCTCCACTTT. The resulting protein is CASRWGAGGHSPLHF. The V gene is TRBV11-2 and the J gene is TRBJ1-6, with 7 junctional bases fitting TRBD1. From the cysteine through the phenylalanine, the CDR3 covers 15 amino acids. The only DNA kept is the CDR3, 45 bases in frame from the first base. Germline trimming: 6 bases from V, 8 bases from J; junction bases outside gene matches: 10. Per the germline V gene, SGHAT is the CDR1 and FQNNGV is the CDR2.